The source of this T cell receptor beta chain is a study of neurological immune-mediated disorders. The cDNA was produced through 5'RACE with 10-nucleotide random UMIs. From the 5' RACE reads, TCRdb called clonotypes with MiXCR, one entry per CDR3 protein. This table holds under 75,000 distinct CDR3 sequences, around 3.4% found once. The germline V gene encodes CDR1 SQVTM and CDR2 ANQGSEA. The CDR3 spans 13 residues. J gave up 5 bases and V 7 bases, and 8 bases lay outside the gene matches. This clonotype came up many times. The rearrangement uses TRBV29-1 and TRBJ2-5, with 9 bases lining up with TRBD1. The sample taken for sequencing was PBMCs. The origin of this receptor is a woman aged 60-70 years with multiple sclerosis. This CDR3 is CSARTGARETQYF. Here the CDR3 DNA reads TGCAGCGCACGGACAGGGGCTCGGGAGACCCAGTACTTC.